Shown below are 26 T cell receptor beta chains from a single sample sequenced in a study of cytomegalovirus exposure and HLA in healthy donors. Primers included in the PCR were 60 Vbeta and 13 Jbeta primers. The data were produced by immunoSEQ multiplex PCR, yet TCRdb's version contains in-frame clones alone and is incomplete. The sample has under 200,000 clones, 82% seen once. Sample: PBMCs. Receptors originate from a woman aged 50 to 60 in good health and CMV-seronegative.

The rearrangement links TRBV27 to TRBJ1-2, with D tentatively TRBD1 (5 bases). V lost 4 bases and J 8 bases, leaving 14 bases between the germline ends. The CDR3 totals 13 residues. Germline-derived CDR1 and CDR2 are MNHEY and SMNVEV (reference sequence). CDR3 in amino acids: CASSSLRGLGYTF. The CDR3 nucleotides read TGTGCCAGCAGTTCTCTAAGGGGCCTGGGCTACACCTTC.

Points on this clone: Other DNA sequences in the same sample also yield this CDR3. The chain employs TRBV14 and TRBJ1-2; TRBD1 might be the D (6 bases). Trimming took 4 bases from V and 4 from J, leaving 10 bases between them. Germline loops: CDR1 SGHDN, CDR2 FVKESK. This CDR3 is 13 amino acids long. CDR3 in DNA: TGTGCCAGCAGCCCTGGACAGAGCTATGGCTACACCTTC. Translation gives CASSPGQSYGYTF. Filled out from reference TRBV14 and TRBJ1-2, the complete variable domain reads EAGVTQFPSHSVIEKGQTVTLRCDPISGHDNLYWYRRVMGKEIKFLLHFVKESKQDESGMPNNRFLAERTGGTYSTLKVQPAELEDSGVYFCASSPGQSYGYTFGSGTRLTVV.

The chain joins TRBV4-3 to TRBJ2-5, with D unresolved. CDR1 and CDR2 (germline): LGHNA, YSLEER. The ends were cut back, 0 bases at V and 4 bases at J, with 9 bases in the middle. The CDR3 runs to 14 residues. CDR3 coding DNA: TGCGCCAGCAGCCAAGAGGCCCTTACAGAGACCCAGTACTTC. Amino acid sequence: CASSQEALTETQYF.

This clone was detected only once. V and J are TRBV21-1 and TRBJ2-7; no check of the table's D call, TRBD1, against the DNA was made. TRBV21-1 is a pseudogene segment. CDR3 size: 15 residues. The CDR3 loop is CASSKGWDRGYEQYF. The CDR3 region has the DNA TGTGCCAGCAGCAAAGGGTGGGACAGGGGTTACGAGCAGTACTTC.

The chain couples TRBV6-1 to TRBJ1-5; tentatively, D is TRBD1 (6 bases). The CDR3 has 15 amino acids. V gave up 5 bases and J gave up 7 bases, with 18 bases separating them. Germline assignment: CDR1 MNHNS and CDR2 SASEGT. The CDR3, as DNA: TGTGCCAGCAGTAAAACCGGGACGACAGGCCAGCCCCAGCATTTT. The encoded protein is CASSKTGTTGQPQHF.

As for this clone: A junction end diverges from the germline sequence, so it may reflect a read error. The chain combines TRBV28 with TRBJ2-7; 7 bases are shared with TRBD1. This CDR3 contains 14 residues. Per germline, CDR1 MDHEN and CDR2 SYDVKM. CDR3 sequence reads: CASSPDRFSFEQYF. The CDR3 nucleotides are TGTGCCAGCAGCCCGGACAGGTTTTCCTTCGAGCAGTACTTC.

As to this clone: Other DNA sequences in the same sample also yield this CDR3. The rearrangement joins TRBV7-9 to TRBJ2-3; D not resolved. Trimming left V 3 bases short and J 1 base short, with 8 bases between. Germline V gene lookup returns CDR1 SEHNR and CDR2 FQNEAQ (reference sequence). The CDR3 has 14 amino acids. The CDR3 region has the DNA TGTGCCAGCAGCTTGACGGGTGGCACAGATACGCAGTATTTT. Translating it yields CASSLTGGTDTQYF.

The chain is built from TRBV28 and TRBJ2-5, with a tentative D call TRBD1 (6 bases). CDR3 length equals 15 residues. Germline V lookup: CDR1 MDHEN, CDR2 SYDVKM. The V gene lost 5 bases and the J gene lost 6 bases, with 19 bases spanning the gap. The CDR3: CASSPGGGGRKTQYF. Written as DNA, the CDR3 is TGTGCCAGCAGTCCCGGTGGTGGGGGCCGGAAGACCCAGTACTTC.

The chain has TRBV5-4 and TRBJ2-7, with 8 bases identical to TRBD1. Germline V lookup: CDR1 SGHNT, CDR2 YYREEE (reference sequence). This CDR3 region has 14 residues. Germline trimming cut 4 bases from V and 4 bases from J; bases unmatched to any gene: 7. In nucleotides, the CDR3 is TGTGCCAGCAGCACTAGACAGGGGTTTTACGAGCAGTACTTC. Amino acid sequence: CASSTRQGFYEQYF. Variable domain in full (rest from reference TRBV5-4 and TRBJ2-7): ETGVTQSPTHLIKTRGQQVTLRCSSQSGHNTVSWYQQALGQGPQFIFQYYREEENGRGNFPPRFSGLQFPNYSSELNVNALELDDSALYLCASSTRQGFYEQYFGPGTRLTVT.

The CDR3 nucleotides are TGTGCCAGCAGTGAACCGGGGACTGGAAACACCATATATTTT. Translating gives CASSEPGTGNTIYF. The J gene is TRBJ1-3, the V gene TRBV2; D not resolved. The V gene lost 2 bases and the J gene lost 2 bases, with 7 bases spanning the gap. The CDR3 is 14 residues long. Germline V gene lookup returns CDR1 SNHLY and CDR2 FYNNEI. Full variable domain (remainder filled in from reference TRBV2 and TRBJ1-3): EPEVTQTPSHQVTQMGQEVILRCVPISNHLYFYWYRQILGQKVEFLVSFYNNEISEKSEIFDDQFSVERPDGSNFTLKIRSTKLEDSAMYFCASSEPGTGNTIYFGEGSWLTVV.

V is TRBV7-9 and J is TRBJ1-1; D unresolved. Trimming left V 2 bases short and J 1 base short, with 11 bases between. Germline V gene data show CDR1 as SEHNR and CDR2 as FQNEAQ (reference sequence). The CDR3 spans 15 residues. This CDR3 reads CASSLHGLSNTEAFF. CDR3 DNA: TGTGCCAGCAGCTTACATGGGCTATCGAACACTGAAGCTTTCTTT.

The CDR3 bases are TGTGCCAGCAGAAAGGACGGGGGAGAGACCCAGTACTTC. The encoded protein is CASRKDGGETQYF. This chain connects TRBV11-2 to TRBJ2-5; perhaps TRBD2 as D (6 bases). CDR1 is SGHAT, CDR2 FQNNGV, per germline. V lost 6 bases and J lost 4, with 12 bases in between. This CDR3 is 13 amino acids long. Filled out from reference TRBV11-2 and TRBJ2-5, the complete variable domain reads EAGVAQSPRYKIIEKRQSVAFWCNPISGHATLYWYQQILGQGPKLLIQFQNNGVVDDSQLPKDRFSAERLKGVDSTLKIQPAKLEDSAVYLCASRKDGGETQYFGPGTRLLVL.

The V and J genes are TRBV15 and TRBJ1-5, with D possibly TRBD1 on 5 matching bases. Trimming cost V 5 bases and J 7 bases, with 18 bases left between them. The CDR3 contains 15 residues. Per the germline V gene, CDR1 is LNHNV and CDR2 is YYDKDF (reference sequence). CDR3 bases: TGTGCCACCAGCGAATATAGGCAGGGAACCCAGCCCCAGCATTTT. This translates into CATSEYRQGTQPQHF.

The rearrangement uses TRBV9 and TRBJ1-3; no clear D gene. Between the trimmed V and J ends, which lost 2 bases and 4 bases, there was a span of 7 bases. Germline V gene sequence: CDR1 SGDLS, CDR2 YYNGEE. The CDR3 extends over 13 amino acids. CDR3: CASSVPGGNTIYF. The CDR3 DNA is TGTGCCAGCAGCGTCCCGGGGGGAAACACCATATATTTT. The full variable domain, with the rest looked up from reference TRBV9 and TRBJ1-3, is DSGVTQTPKHLITATGQRVTLRCSPRSGDLSVYWYQQSLDQGLQFLIQYYNGEERAKGNILERFSAQQFPDLHSELNLSSLELGDSALYFCASSVPGGNTIYFGEGSWLTVV.

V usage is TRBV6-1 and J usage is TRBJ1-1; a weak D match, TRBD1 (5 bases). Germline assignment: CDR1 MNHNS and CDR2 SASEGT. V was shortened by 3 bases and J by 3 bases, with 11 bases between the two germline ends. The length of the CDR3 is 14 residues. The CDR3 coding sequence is TGTGCCAGCAGTGAGGTAACGGGGGACACTGAAGCTTTCTTT. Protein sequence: CASSEVTGDTEAFF.

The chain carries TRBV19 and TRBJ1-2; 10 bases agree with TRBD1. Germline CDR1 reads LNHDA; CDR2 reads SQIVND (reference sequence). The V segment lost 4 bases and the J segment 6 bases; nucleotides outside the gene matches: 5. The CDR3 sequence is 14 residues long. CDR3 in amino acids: CASSTGQGIDGYTF. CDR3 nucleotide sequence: TGTGCCAGTAGTACGGGACAGGGGATCGATGGCTACACCTTC.

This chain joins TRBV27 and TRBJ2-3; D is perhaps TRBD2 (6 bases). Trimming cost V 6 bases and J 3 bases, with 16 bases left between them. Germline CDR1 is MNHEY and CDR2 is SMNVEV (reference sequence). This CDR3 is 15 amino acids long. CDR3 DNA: TGTGCCAGCAGACCCGGGACTTTCTTTACAGATACGCAGTATTTT. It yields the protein CASRPGTFFTDTQYF.

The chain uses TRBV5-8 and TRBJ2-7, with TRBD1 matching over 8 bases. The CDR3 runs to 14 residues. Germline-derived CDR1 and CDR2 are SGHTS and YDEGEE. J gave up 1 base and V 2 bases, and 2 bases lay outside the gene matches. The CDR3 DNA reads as TGTGCCAGCAGCTTAAGGGACAGGTCCTACGAGCAGTACTTC. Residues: CASSLRDRSYEQYF. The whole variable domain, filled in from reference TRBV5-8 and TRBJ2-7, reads EAGVTQSPTHLIKTRGQQATLRCSPISGHTSVYWYQQALGLGLQFLLWYDEGEERNRGNFPPRFSGRQFPNYSSELNVNALELEDSALYLCASSLRDRSYEQYFGPGTRLTVT.

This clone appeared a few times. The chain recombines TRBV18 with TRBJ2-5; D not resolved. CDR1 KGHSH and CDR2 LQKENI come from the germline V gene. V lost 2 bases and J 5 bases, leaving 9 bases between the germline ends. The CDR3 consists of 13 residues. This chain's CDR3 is CASSPGRSETQYF. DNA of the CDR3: TGTGCCAGCTCACCAGGGCGCAGCGAGACCCAGTACTTC.

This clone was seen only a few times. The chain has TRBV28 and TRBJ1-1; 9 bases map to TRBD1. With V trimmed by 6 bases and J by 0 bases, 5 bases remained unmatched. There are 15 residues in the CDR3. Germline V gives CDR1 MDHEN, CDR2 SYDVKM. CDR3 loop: CASRGTGRMNTEAFF. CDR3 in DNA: TGTGCCAGCAGAGGGACAGGGAGAATGAACACTGAAGCTTTCTTT. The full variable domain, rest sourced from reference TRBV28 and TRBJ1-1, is DVKVTQSSRYLVKRTGEKVFLECVQDMDHENMFWYRQDPGLGLRLIYFSYDVKMKEKGDIPEGYSVSREKKERFSLILESASTNQTSMYLCASRGTGRMNTEAFFGQGTRLTVV.

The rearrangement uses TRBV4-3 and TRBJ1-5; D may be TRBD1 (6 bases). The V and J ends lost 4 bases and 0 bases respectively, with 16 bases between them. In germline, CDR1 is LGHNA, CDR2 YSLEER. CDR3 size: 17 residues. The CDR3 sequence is CASSPTGIRDSNQPQHF. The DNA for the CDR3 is TGCGCCAGCAGCCCTACAGGGATTAGGGATAGCAATCAGCCCCAGCATTTT.

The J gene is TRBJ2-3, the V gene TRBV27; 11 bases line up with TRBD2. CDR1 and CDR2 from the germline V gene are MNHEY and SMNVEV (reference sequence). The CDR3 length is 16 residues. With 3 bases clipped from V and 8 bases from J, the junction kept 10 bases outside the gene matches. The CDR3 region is CASSFLSLAGGSTQYF. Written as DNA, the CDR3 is TGTGCCAGCAGTTTCTTATCCCTAGCGGGGGGTAGTACGCAGTATTTT.

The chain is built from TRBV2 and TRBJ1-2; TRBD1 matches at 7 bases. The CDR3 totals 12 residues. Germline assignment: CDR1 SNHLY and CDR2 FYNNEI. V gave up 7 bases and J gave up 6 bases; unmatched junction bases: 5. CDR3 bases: TGTGCCAGCAAATTTACAGGGGATGGCTACACCTTC. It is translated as CASKFTGDGYTF.

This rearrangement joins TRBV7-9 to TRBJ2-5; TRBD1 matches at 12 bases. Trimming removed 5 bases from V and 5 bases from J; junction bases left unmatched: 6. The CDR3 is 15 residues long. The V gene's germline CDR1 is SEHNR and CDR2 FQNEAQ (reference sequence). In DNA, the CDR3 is TGTGCCAGCAGCCGGGGACAGGGGGCAGGTGAGACCCAGTACTTC. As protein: CASSRGQGAGETQYF.

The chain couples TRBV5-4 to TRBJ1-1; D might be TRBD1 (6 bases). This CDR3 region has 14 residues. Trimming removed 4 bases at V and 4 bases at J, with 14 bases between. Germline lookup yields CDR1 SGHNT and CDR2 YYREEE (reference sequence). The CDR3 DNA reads TGTGCCAGCAGCCGAGGGGAAGGGGGCACTGAAGCTTTCTTT. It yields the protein CASSRGEGGTEAFF.

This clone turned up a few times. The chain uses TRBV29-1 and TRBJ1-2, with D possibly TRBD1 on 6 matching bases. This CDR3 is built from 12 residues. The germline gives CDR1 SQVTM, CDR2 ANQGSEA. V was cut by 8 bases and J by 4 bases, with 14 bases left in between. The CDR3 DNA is TGCAGCTACGCAGGGGTAGGCTATGGCTACACCTTC. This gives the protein CSYAGVGYGYTF. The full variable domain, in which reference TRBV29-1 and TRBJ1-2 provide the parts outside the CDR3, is SAVISQKPSRDICQRGTSLTIQCQVDSQVTMMFWYRQQPGQSLTLIATANQGSEATYESGFVIDKFPISRPNLTFSTLTVSNMSPEDSSIYLCSYAGVGYGYTFGSGTRLTVV.